This entry concerns a single TCR beta chain. Its target is unknown. In the PCR, 60 Vbeta and 13 Jbeta primers were used. The data were produced by immunoSEQ multiplex PCR, yet TCRdb's version contains in-frame clones alone and is incomplete. The table lists about 180,000 clones, approximately 80% of them singletons. The sample is drawn from a study of cytomegalovirus exposure and HLA in healthy donors. General study points: In a later analysis, common viral pathogens appeared linked to several of the most significant clusters.

V was shortened by 6 bases and J by 4 bases, with 16 bases between the two germline ends. Looked up from germline, CDR1 is MDHEN and CDR2 is SYDVKM. This CDR3 comprises 14 residues. The chain joins TRBV28 to TRBJ2-7; possible D gene TRBD2, 6 bases. This clonotype originated in a woman aged 45-65 years in good health and CMV-seronegative. Sequenced material: PBMCs. The CDR3 protein is CASSSGGTLYEQYF. As DNA, the CDR3 is TGTGCCAGCAGCTCCGGCGGGACCCTTTACGAGCAGTACTTC.